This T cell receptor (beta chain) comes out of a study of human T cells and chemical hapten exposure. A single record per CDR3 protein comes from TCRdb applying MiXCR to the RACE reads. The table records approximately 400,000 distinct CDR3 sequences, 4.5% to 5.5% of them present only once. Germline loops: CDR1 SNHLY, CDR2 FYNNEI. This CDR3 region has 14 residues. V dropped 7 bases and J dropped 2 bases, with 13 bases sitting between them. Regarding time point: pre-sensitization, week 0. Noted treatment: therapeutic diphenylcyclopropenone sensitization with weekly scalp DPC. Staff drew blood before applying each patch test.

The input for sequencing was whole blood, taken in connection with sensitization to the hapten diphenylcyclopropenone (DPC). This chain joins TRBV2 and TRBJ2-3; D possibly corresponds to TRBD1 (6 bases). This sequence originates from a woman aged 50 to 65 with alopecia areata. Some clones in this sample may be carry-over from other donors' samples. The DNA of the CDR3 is TGTGCCAGCACCATTGGGGGCTACACAGATACGCAGTATTTT. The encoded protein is CASTIGGYTDTQYF.